These 21 T cell receptor beta chains were all obtained from the same sample, sequenced in a study of T cells in women clearing cervical HPV infection (dated by TCRdb to 2016 to 2019). The method was the immunoSEQ multiplex PCR assay. TCRdb took this table from immuneACCESS and kept in-frame rearrangements with V and J called. Such tables lack part of the clones; where checked against another copy, unresolved V genes explain under half of the gap, and the rest is unexplained. This specimen's table enumerates roughly 40,000 clones. Together, the top ten hold about 5% of the sample. Sample: blood buffy coat. All receptors derive from a woman aged 18-70 years with a cervical HPV16 infection that either progressed to CIN3+ or cleared (not recorded which).

A word on this clone: The DNA ends 3 residues before the CDR3 does, and the rest of the CDR3 is filled in from the germline J gene. The chain has TRBV7-9 and TRBJ1-3, with D uncertain. CDR3 length: 14 residues. CDR1 and CDR2 (germline): SEHNR, FQNEAQ (reference sequence). Trimming took 3 bases from V and 8 from J, leaving 14 bases between them. CDR3 region: CASSFVSGVYTIYF. The DNA read from the CDR3 is TGTGCCAGCAGCTTTGTATCAGGAGTGTACACC.

In the case of this clone: Read sequence stops 3 residues before the CDR3 end, and the germline J gene provides the missing end. The J gene is TRBJ2-2, the V gene TRBV19; D uncertain. CDR3 length: 14 amino acids. V lost 3 bases to trimming and J lost 1 base, with 6 bases between them. CDR1 LNHDA and CDR2 SQIVND come from the germline V gene (reference sequence). Incomplete CDR3 DNA: TGTGCCAGTAGTATGGTTAGGAACACCGGGGAG. Translated, it gives CASSMVRNTGE. The complete CDR3 sequence is CASSMVRNTGELFF.

With regard to this clone: Coverage ceases 3 residues before the CDR3 finishes, and the germline J gene fills in the end. The chain carries TRBV6-2 or TRBV6-3 and TRBJ1-5, with TRBD1 matching over 7 bases. This CDR3 has 14 amino acids. Germline CDR1 is MNHEY and CDR2 is SVGEGT. V shed 2 bases and J 9 bases; nucleotides not matched to a gene: 7. CDR3 bases read: TGTGCCAGCAGTTACACCGGACAGGCCAGGCCC. Its translation is CASSYTGQARP. The full CDR3 reads CASSYTGQARPQHF.

This CDR3 is CASSLQGSLNQPQHF. Incomplete CDR3 DNA: TGTGCCAGCAGCTTACAAGGGTCCCTGAATCAGCCC. The chain is built from TRBV7-8 and TRBJ1-5, with no clear D. The CDR3 goes on 3 residues after the read ends, and that part is filled in from the germline J gene. CDR1 and CDR2 (germline): SGHVS, FQNEAQ. This CDR3 is 15 amino acids long. The V end lost 2 bases, the J end lost 4 bases, and 12 bases lay between the germline ends.

Details on this clone: The read terminates 3 residues before the CDR3 end, so the remaining end is supplied by the germline J gene. This chain connects TRBV19 to TRBJ2-1; 7 bases line up with TRBD2. The CDR3 contains 14 residues. V shed 6 bases, J shed 7 bases, and the junction held 9 bases outside the gene matches. Germline assignment: CDR1 LNHDA and CDR2 SQIVND (reference sequence). CDR3 DNA (partial): TGTGCCAGTAGCGCGGGGGTTGGCAGGAATGAG. Translation: CASSAGVGRNE. The whole CDR3 is CASSAGVGRNEQFF.

Regarding this clone: The read falls 3 residues short of the CDR3 end, and the missing part is taken from the germline J gene. The chain uses TRBV7-8 and TRBJ2-3; 7 nucleotides align to TRBD1. CDR3 length: 16 amino acids. J gave up 2 bases and V 2 bases, and 7 bases lay outside the gene matches. Germline lookup yields CDR1 SGHVS and CDR2 FQNEAQ. The covered CDR3 bases are TGTGCCAGCAGCTTAAGGCGGACAGGACTCACAGATACG. It yields the protein CASSLRRTGLTDT. The CDR3, in full, reads CASSLRRTGLTDTQYF.

Of note for this clone: Sequencing ends 3 residues short of the CDR3 end; the germline J gene provides the rest. The V and J genes are TRBV7-9 and TRBJ1-3, with a tentative D call TRBD1 (5 bases). V lost 5 bases and J lost 8, with 13 bases in between. The germline V gene has CDR1 SEHNR and CDR2 FQNEAQ (reference sequence). This CDR3 is 13 amino acids long. CDR3 DNA (partial): TGTGCCAGCAGCATAGACAGTATGGACACC. It translates to CASSIDSMDT. The full CDR3 sequence reads CASSIDSMDTIYF.

To note about this clone: The CDR3 end is not reached by the read, which stops 3 residues before it; the germline J gene fills it in. This sequence joins TRBV10-3 and TRBJ2-7; no clear D. The V end lost 0 bases, the J end lost 0 bases, and 6 bases lay between the germline ends. CDR1 is ENHRY, CDR2 SYGVKD, per germline. The length of the CDR3 is 14 residues. Incomplete CDR3 DNA: TGTGCCATCAGTGAGTCGGGCAGCTCCTACGAG. Translated, it gives CAISESGSSYE. The whole CDR3 sequence reads CAISESGSSYEQYF.

Points on this clone: The read terminates 3 residues before the CDR3 end, so the remaining end is supplied by the germline J gene. The V call is TRBV20-1, the J call TRBJ2-3, with 11 nucleotides matching TRBD2. V shed 6 bases, J shed 4 bases, and the junction held 12 bases outside the gene matches. Germline V CDR1 and CDR2: DFQATT, SNEGSKA (reference sequence). The CDR3 runs to 16 residues. Incomplete CDR3 DNA: TGCAGTGCCTCAGGGGTAGCGGGGGGGAGTCCAGATACG. Its translation is CSASGVAGGSPDT. In full, the CDR3 is CSASGVAGGSPDTQYF.

Turning to this clone: The read ends 3 residues early relative to the CDR3; the germline J gene fills the gap. The chain couples TRBV6-4 to TRBJ2-3; 12 bases align to TRBD2. Looked up from germline, CDR1 is MRHNA and CDR2 is SNTAGT. This CDR3 has 14 amino acids. With 8 bases clipped from V and 3 bases from J, the junction kept 3 bases outside the gene matches. The CDR3 protein is CASSLAGGTDTQYF. The CDR3 bases that were read are TGTGCCAGCTCACTAGCGGGGGGAACAGATACG.

With regard to this clone: Read data end 3 residues before the CDR3 end; the end is taken from the germline J gene. This rearrangement joins TRBV5-6 to TRBJ1-4; 7 bases are a match to TRBD1. The junction had 8 bases not matched to a gene; V was cut back by 5 bases and J by 7 bases. CDR1 and CDR2 (germline): SGHDT, YYEEEE. The CDR3 has 14 amino acids. CDR3 sequence: CASSTGARVEKLFF. The CDR3 bases that were read are TGTGCCAGCAGTACAGGGGCGCGGGTTGAAAAA. The entire variable domain, with the rest obtained from reference TRBV5-6 and TRBJ1-4, is as follows: DAGVTQSPTHLIKTRGQQVTLRCSPKSGHDTVSWYQQALGQGPQFIFQYYEEEERQRGNFPDRFSGHQFPNYSSELNVNALLLGDSALYLCASSTGARVEKLFFGSGTQLSVL.

Incomplete CDR3 DNA: TGCGCCAGCAGTGAGTCGGGCAGGACTGGGGCCAACGTC. Residues: CASSESGRTGANV. The whole CDR3 sequence is CASSESGRTGANVLTF. The V and J genes are TRBV10-1 and TRBJ2-6; D is unresolved. The read terminates 3 residues before the CDR3 end, so the remaining end is supplied by the germline J gene. Germline CDR1 reads WNHNN; CDR2 reads SYGVQD (reference sequence). With 0 bases removed from V and 2 bases from J, the gap between germline ends came to 8 bases. The CDR3 loop spans 16 amino acids.

As regards this clone: The read ends 3 residues shy of where the CDR3 ends; the end is completed using the germline J gene. The chain uses TRBV20-1 and TRBJ2-5; TRBD2 matches 8 bases. The length of the CDR3 is 17 residues. The J segment lost 0 bases and the V segment lost 5 bases, leaving 14 bases of the junction unmatched. Germline-derived CDR1 and CDR2 are DFQATT and SNEGSKA (reference sequence). The CDR3 here is CSADPPLSGVYQETQYF. The DNA read from the CDR3 is TGCAGTGCTGACCCTCCTCTTAGCGGGGTGTACCAAGAGACC.

The part of the CDR3 DNA that was read is TGTGCCAGCAGTCCGCGGGGACTGACTAGCAATCAGCCC. It yields the protein CASSPRGLTSNQP. The entire CDR3 reads CASSPRGLTSNQPQHF. The chain employs TRBV6-2 or TRBV6-3 and TRBJ1-5; tentatively, D is TRBD1 (5 bases). Sequencing ends 3 residues short of the CDR3 end; the germline J gene provides the rest. This CDR3 contains 16 residues. Germline assignment: CDR1 MNHEY and CDR2 SVGEGT. V dropped 5 bases and J dropped 0 bases, with 14 bases sitting between them.

The sequenced part of the CDR3 DNA is TGTGCCAGTAGTAAGGAGGGGCTAGCGGGGGGAGCGTACAATGAG. Translation: CASSKEGLAGGAYNE. The whole CDR3 reads CASSKEGLAGGAYNEQFF. The rearrangement links TRBV19 to TRBJ2-1, with TRBD2 matching over 11 bases. The sequenced fragment ends 3 residues before the CDR3 boundary, so the rest is inferred from the germline J gene. The V gene end was trimmed by 4 bases and the J gene end by 4 bases; junction bases not matched to a gene: 12. Germline CDR1 is LNHDA and CDR2 is SQIVND (reference sequence). The CDR3 is 18 amino acids.

For this clone: Coverage ceases 3 residues before the CDR3 finishes, and the germline J gene fills in the end. The chain combines TRBV2 with TRBJ1-1; D is perhaps TRBD1 (5 bases). Looked up from germline, CDR1 is SNHLY and CDR2 is FYNNEI. CDR3 length equals 13 residues. Trimming shortened V by 6 bases and J by 3 bases, and 11 bases separated the two germline ends. Incomplete CDR3 DNA: TGTGCCAGCAGGCCCGGAGGGGACACTGAA. It encodes CASRPGGDTE. The CDR3 in full is CASRPGGDTEAFF.

The CDR3 region is CASSLRPGHQETQYF. The sequenced part of the CDR3 DNA is TGCGCCAGCAGCTTGAGACCGGGACATCAAGAGACC. The chain employs TRBV5-1 and TRBJ2-5; maybe TRBD1 (6 bases). Sequencing ends 3 residues short of the CDR3 end; the germline J gene provides the rest. The germline V and J ends were trimmed by 1 base and 2 bases, with 12 bases remaining between them. Germline CDR1 and CDR2: SGHRS and YFSETQ. The CDR3 extends over 15 amino acids. Looking up the rest from reference TRBV5-1 and TRBJ2-5 gives the full variable domain: KAGVTQTPRYLIKTRGQQVTLSCSPISGHRSVSWYQQTPGQGLQFLFEYFSETQRNKGNFPGRFSGRQFSNSRSEMNVSTLELGDSALYLCASSLRPGHQETQYFGPGTRLLVL.

Turning to this clone: The CDR3 extends 3 residues past the end of the read, so its final part is completed from the germline J gene. The chain has TRBV6-1 and TRBJ1-6; 8 bases are shared with TRBD1. CDR3 length: 14 amino acids. V trimming: 3 bases; J trimming: 12 bases; junction bases outside the gene matches: 7. Germline-derived CDR1 and CDR2 are MNHNS and SASEGT. CDR3 bases read: TGTGCCAGCAGTGATCCGGGACAGGTAATACCC. Encoded protein: CASSDPGQVIP. The CDR3, in full, reads CASSDPGQVIPLHF.

Details on this clone: The read falls 3 residues short of the CDR3 end, and the missing part is taken from the germline J gene. The chain is built from TRBV6-2 or TRBV6-3 and TRBJ2-5; D gene uncertain. V lost 6 bases to trimming and J lost 1 base, with 12 bases between them. This CDR3 has 14 amino acids. Germline V gives CDR1 MNHEY, CDR2 SVGEGT. The CDR3 DNA, read in part, is TGTGCCAGCAGGCCCTACAGACCCCAAGAGACC. Amino acid sequence: CASRPYRPQET. The entire CDR3 protein is CASRPYRPQETQYF.

For this clone: The read ends 3 residues early relative to the CDR3; the germline J gene fills the gap. This chain links TRBV18 with TRBJ1-5; 11 bases match TRBD1. The germline V gene encodes CDR1 KGHSH and CDR2 LQKENI. The V gene end was trimmed by 5 bases and the J gene end by 6 bases; junction bases not matched to a gene: 3. CDR3 size: 14 residues. Incomplete CDR3 DNA: TGTGCCAGCTCAACCGGGACAGGGGGTCAGCCC. This gives the protein CASSTGTGGQP. The complete CDR3 sequence is CASSTGTGGQPQHF.

Concerning this clone: The read finishes 3 residues shy of the CDR3 end, and the germline J gene is used to complete it. The rearrangement joins TRBV5-1 to TRBJ2-7; weak D call: TRBD1 (6 bases). V was clipped by 0 bases and J by 2 bases, with 12 bases between them. CDR1 is SGHRS and CDR2 is YFSETQ in the germline V gene. The CDR3 contains 15 residues. This CDR3 is CASSLVQGIPYEQYF. CDR3 DNA (partial): TGCGCCAGCAGCTTGGTCCAGGGGATTCCCTACGAG. Looking up the rest from reference TRBV5-1 and TRBJ2-7 gives the full variable domain: KAGVTQTPRYLIKTRGQQVTLSCSPISGHRSVSWYQQTPGQGLQFLFEYFSETQRNKGNFPGRFSGRQFSNSRSEMNVSTLELGDSALYLCASSLVQGIPYEQYFGPGTRLTVT.